The 21 T cell receptor beta chains presented below share a single source sample, sequenced in a study of regulatory T cells in long-lasting Graves disease. Construction of TCR beta libraries relied on iRepertoire HTBI primers and on Arm-PCR targeting CDR3 regions. TCRdb redid the calling of the multiplex PCR reads with MiXCR, one entry per CDR3 protein. The data contain approximately 440,000 distinct CDR3 sequences, less than 25% of them singletons. The time point here: persistent/refractory GD, antithyroid drugs over 5 years with positive TRAb. RNA isolated from PBMCs was used to make the TCR library. The sequencing here drew on peripheral blood mononuclear cells (PBMCs), taken when the disease was refractory, from a patient treated with antithyroid drugs. Receptor source: a female donor with Graves disease.

This rearrangement joins TRBV7-2 to TRBJ2-7, with 7 bases aligning to TRBD1. With 5 bases clipped from V and 5 bases from J, the junction kept 9 bases outside the gene matches. Germline V gives CDR1 SGHTA, CDR2 FQGNSA. The CDR3 runs 14 residues. The CDR3 sequence is CASSLYGTADEQYF. The DNA of the CDR3 is TGTGCCAGCAGCCTTTACGGGACAGCCGACGAGCAGTACTTC.

The rearrangement uses TRBV24-1 and TRBJ2-5, with D possibly being TRBD2 (6 bases). Germline CDR1 is KGHDR and CDR2 is SFDVKD. This CDR3 comprises 13 residues. The V end lost 3 bases, the J end lost 3 bases, and 7 bases lay between the germline ends. CDR3 DNA: TGTGCCACCAGTGATCCGGGGGAAGAGACCCAGTACTTC. Translating it yields CATSDPGEETQYF.

A few counts support this clonotype. This sequence joins TRBV2 and TRBJ2-3; 9 nucleotides align to TRBD2. V was pared by 1 base and J by 6 bases, with 2 bases of the junction left unmatched. Germline CDR1 SNHLY, CDR2 FYNNEI. The length of the CDR3 is 14 residues. The CDR3 sequence: CASSEEREVDTQYF. CDR3 nucleotide sequence: TGTGCCAGCAGTGAAGAGCGGGAGGTGGATACGCAGTATTTT.

This clonotype was observed a few times. The chain employs TRBV7-9 and TRBJ1-5, with 8 bases identical to TRBD1. Germline loops: CDR1 SEHNR, CDR2 FQNEAQ (reference sequence). The CDR3 sequence is 15 residues long. The ends lost 4 bases at V and 11 bases at J; junction bases unmatched: 13. CDR3 loop: CASSSPRTGRVAQHF. DNA of the CDR3: TGTGCCAGCAGCTCCCCCCGGACAGGGAGAGTGGCCCAGCATTTT.

The rearrangement joins TRBV7-2 to TRBJ2-7; TRBD2 agrees at 10 bases. Losses at the gene ends were 2 bases for V and 1 base for J; bases not matched to a gene: 8. The CDR3 runs 17 residues. The germline V gene encodes CDR1 SGHTA and CDR2 FQGNSA. CDR3 region: CASSLSLAGEGSYEQYF. The CDR3 DNA is TGTGCCAGCAGCTTAAGTCTAGCGGGAGAAGGGTCCTACGAGCAGTACTTC. The full variable domain, with the rest looked up from reference TRBV7-2 and TRBJ2-7, is GAGVSQSPSNKVTEKGKDVELRCDPISGHTALYWYRQSLGQGLEFLIYFQGNSAPDKSGLPSDRFSAERTGGSVSTLTIQRTQQEDSAVYLCASSLSLAGEGSYEQYFGPGTRLTVT.

The chain combines TRBV18 with TRBJ2-4; D ambiguous. CDR1 and CDR2 from the germline V gene are KGHSH and LQKENI. V was pared by 0 bases and J by 8 bases, with 11 bases between. The CDR3 length is 14 residues. CDR3 DNA sequence: TGTGCCAGCTCACCACCGTCGTCAAGCCACATTCAGTACTTC. This encodes CASSPPSSSHIQYF.

This chain joins TRBV12-3 or TRBV12-4 and TRBJ1-1; D gene unclear. The length of the CDR3 is 12 residues. Trimming took 6 bases from V and 3 from J, leaving 8 bases between them. The CDR3 coding sequence is TGTGCCAGCAGGGACGGATACACTGAAGCTTTCTTT. It specifies CASRDGYTEAFF.

J is TRBJ1-4 and V is TRBV24-1; 9 bases are a match to TRBD1. In germline, CDR1 is KGHDR, CDR2 SFDVKD. The length of the CDR3 is 15 residues. Germline trimming cut 6 bases from V and 8 bases from J; bases unmatched to any gene: 9. This CDR3 is CATSNTDRGKEKLFF. In nucleotides, the CDR3 is TGTGCCACCAGTAATACGGACAGGGGTAAAGAAAAACTGTTTTTT.

Only a few counts were recorded for this clonotype. The chain links TRBV27 to TRBJ2-2, with 11 bases lining up with TRBD2. The trim removed 8 bases at V and 4 bases at J, leaving 12 bases unmatched. The germline V gene encodes CDR1 MNHEY and CDR2 SMNVEV (reference sequence). This CDR3 is built from 17 residues. This CDR3 is CASGPVAGGPRTGELFF. Here the CDR3 DNA reads TGTGCCAGCGGCCCGGTAGCGGGAGGGCCCCGCACCGGGGAGCTGTTTTTT.

The J gene is TRBJ1-2, the V gene TRBV20-1; a weak D match, TRBD1 (5 bases). The ends were cut back, 5 bases at V and 0 bases at J, with 13 bases in the middle. The CDR3 has 14 residues. In germline, CDR1 is DFQATT, CDR2 SNEGSKA (reference sequence). The DNA of the CDR3 is TGCAGTGCTCCGTTTGGGGGAGCTAACTATGGCTACACCTTC. Its translation is CSAPFGGANYGYTF.

Many counts were recorded for this clonotype. This chain uses TRBV12-3 or TRBV12-4 with TRBJ1-6; D is perhaps TRBD1 (5 bases). V gave up 6 bases and J gave up 5 bases, with 11 bases separating them. The CDR3 is 14 amino acids. The CDR3 loop reads CASSRDGNNSPLHF. Written as DNA, the CDR3 is TGTGCCAGCAGCCGGGACGGAAATAATTCACCCCTCCACTTT.

This clonotype has a count of ten or more. This rearrangement joins TRBV2 to TRBJ2-4; a weak D match, TRBD1 (6 bases). Germline V gene data show CDR1 as SNHLY and CDR2 as FYNNEI. Trimming took off 6 bases at V and 6 bases at J, with 9 bases between the two ends. The length of the CDR3 is 12 residues. As DNA, the CDR3 is TGTGCCAGCAGGGACAGTTTAAACATTCAGTACTTC. This codes for CASRDSLNIQYF. The full variable domain, in which reference TRBV2 and TRBJ2-4 provide the parts outside the CDR3, is EPEVTQTPSHQVTQMGQEVILRCVPISNHLYFYWYRQILGQKVEFLVSFYNNEISEKSEIFDDQFSVERPDGSNFTLKIRSTKLEDSAMYFCASRDSLNIQYFGAGTRLSVL.

This clonotype was seen a few times. The chain couples TRBV20-1 to TRBJ2-7, with 8 bases matching TRBD1. CDR1 DFQATT and CDR2 SNEGSKA come from the germline V gene (reference sequence). With 3 bases clipped from V and 7 bases from J, the junction kept 14 bases outside the gene matches. There are 15 residues in the CDR3. Here the CDR3 DNA reads TGCAGTGCTAGGCCACCCGGGACAGGAGGTCGAGAGCAGTACTTC. The encoded protein is CSARPPGTGGREQYF.

V and J are TRBV20-1 and TRBJ2-1, with D possibly TRBD1 on 6 matching bases. The CDR3 consists of 16 residues. Germline lookup yields CDR1 DFQATT and CDR2 SNEGSKA (reference sequence). V lost 5 bases and J lost 4, with 21 bases in between. CDR3 sequence reads: CSASLLDRFLYNEQFF. In DNA form, the CDR3 reads TGCAGTGCTTCCCTCCTTGACAGGTTCCTTTACAATGAGCAGTTCTTC.

The chain combines TRBV20-1 with TRBJ2-7; 9 nucleotides match TRBD1. With V trimmed by 3 bases and J by 3 bases, 3 bases remained unmatched. Germline V gene sequence: CDR1 DFQATT, CDR2 SNEGSKA (reference sequence). This CDR3 comprises 13 residues. The CDR3 here is CSARMGQGYEQYF. DNA for the CDR3: TGCAGTGCTAGGATGGGACAGGGCTACGAGCAGTACTTC.

The chain joins TRBV6-1 to TRBJ1-4; possibly TRBD1 for D (6 bases). Germline V gives CDR1 MNHNS, CDR2 SASEGT. CDR3 length: 16 amino acids. Trimming took off 6 bases at V and 8 bases at J, with 22 bases between the two ends. CDR3 protein: CASSQTGFRQAEKLFF. The CDR3 DNA is TGTGCCAGCAGCCAGACAGGCTTTCGGCAAGCGGAAAAACTGTTTTTT.

The chain employs TRBV7-8 and TRBJ2-7; D may correspond to TRBD1 or TRBD2 (5 bases each). Between the trimmed V and J ends, which lost 5 bases and 12 bases, there was a span of 17 bases. Germline-derived CDR1 and CDR2 are SGHVS and FQNEAQ. CDR3 length: 12 residues. The CDR3 nucleotides are TGTGCCAGCAGCGCCGGGACCCTCGAAGGGTACTTC. This sequence encodes CASSAGTLEGYF.

The table lists this clonotype with a few counts. The CDR3 loop reads CASSSKKNIQYF. The CDR3 coding sequence is TGTGCCAGCAGCTCGAAAAAAAACATTCAGTACTTC. V usage is TRBV5-6 and J usage is TRBJ2-4; D is uncertain. Trimming stripped 3 bases from V and 4 bases from J, with 5 bases between. This CDR3 is built from 12 residues. Per germline, CDR1 SGHDT and CDR2 YYEEEE.

This clonotype was detected only a few times. The chain joins TRBV12-3 or TRBV12-4 to TRBJ1-5; D unresolved. The CDR3 runs to 18 residues. V was trimmed by 8 bases and J by 4 bases, leaving 27 bases between them. In DNA, the CDR3 is TGTGCCAGCCGAAGCGAGCGGCGCTCACCCATAGGGAATCAGCCCCAGCATTTT. This translates into CASRSERRSPIGNQPQHF.

This clonotype has at least ten counts. The chain employs TRBV28 and TRBJ2-7, with 7 bases fitting TRBD1. Germline V gene data show CDR1 as MDHEN and CDR2 as SYDVKM. The CDR3 sequence is 13 residues long. The junction had 5 bases not matched to a gene; V was cut back by 6 bases and J by 3 bases. CDR3 DNA sequence: TGTGCCAGCAGAGAAGGGACAGTCTACGAGCAGTACTTC. As protein: CASREGTVYEQYF.

V gene TRBV7-2 combines with J gene TRBJ2-7, with TRBD1 matching over 7 bases. This CDR3 has 15 amino acids. Trimming at V came to 5 bases and at J to 4 bases, leaving 11 bases not matched to a gene. The germline V gene has CDR1 SGHTA and CDR2 FQGNSA. DNA for the CDR3: TGTGCCAGCAGCACCGCGGTGACAGGGCCGTACGAGCAGTACTTC. Translated: CASSTAVTGPYEQYF. Combining the CDR3 with reference TRBV7-2 and TRBJ2-7 gives the whole variable domain GAGVSQSPSNKVTEKGKDVELRCDPISGHTALYWYRQSLGQGLEFLIYFQGNSAPDKSGLPSDRFSAERTGGSVSTLTIQRTQQEDSAVYLCASSTAVTGPYEQYFGPGTRLTVT.